One and the same sample provided the 25 T cell receptor beta chains below, sequenced in a study of shared clonotypes between healthy human individuals. Repertoires were generated with immunoSEQ multiplex PCR, while TCRdb's copy carries only in-frame clones and drops some. The sample has about 2.1 million clones, just under 95% seen once; the top ten hold around 1.7%. Naive CD8 populations comprised CD45RO-negative cells positively selected for CCR7, excluding terminally differentiated effector memory CD45RA+ cells. The sequenced sample was naive CD8+ T cells from PBMCs. Receptor source: a man aged 18 to 30 in good health. Some clones in this sample may be carry-over from other donors' samples.

The V and J genes are TRBV7-9 and TRBJ2-7; D is uncertain. This CDR3 contains 11 residues. Per germline, CDR1 SEHNR and CDR2 FQNEAQ (reference sequence). The V gene lost 5 bases and the J gene lost 6 bases, with 8 bases spanning the gap. The CDR3 sequence is CASSPSVEQYF. As DNA, the CDR3 is TGTGCCAGCAGCCCTTCGGTCGAGCAGTACTTC.

The J gene is TRBJ2-5, the V gene TRBV10-2; 14 bases agree with TRBD2. Germline V lookup: CDR1 WSHSY, CDR2 SAAADI. The J segment lost 5 bases and the V segment lost 4 bases, leaving 12 bases of the junction unmatched. CDR3 length equals 18 residues. CDR3 protein: CASSGGLAGVVVVETQYF. The CDR3, as DNA: TGCGCCAGCAGTGGGGGACTAGCGGGAGTGGTTGTTGTGGAGACCCAGTACTTC.

This chain uses TRBV29-1 with TRBJ2-5; TRBD2 matches at 9 bases. Matching the DNA end better, TRBJ2-7 makes the J call doubtful. The CDR3 is 16 amino acids. Germline V lookup: CDR1 SQVTM, CDR2 ANQGSEA. For the CDR3, the DNA is TGCAGCGTCCTAGCGGGGAGGGGTCGAATGGTCTACGAGCAGTACTTC. This encodes CSVLAGRGRMVYEQYF.

This chain uses TRBV27 with TRBJ2-5; D remains unclear. The J call may be in error: the DNA end matches TRBJ2-7 better. The CDR3 is 14 amino acids. The germline gives CDR1 MNHEY, CDR2 SMNVEV (reference sequence). CDR3: CASSLRSAAHEQYF. The CDR3, as DNA: TGTGCCAGCAGTTTGAGGAGTGCCGCTCACGAGCAGTACTTC.

The chain links TRBV11-3 to TRBJ2-3, with 8 bases lining up with TRBD1. CDR3 length: 15 residues. The V and J ends lost 4 bases and 2 bases, in that order; junction bases with no gene match: 5. Germline CDR1 is SGHNT and CDR2 is YENEEA. CDR3 DNA sequence: TGTGCCAGCAGCTGGGGGCAGGGGGCCACAGATACGCAGTATTTT. Protein sequence: CASSWGQGATDTQYF.

The V and J genes are TRBV29-1 and TRBJ2-3, with 12 bases lining up with TRBD2. Germline CDR1 and CDR2: SQVTM and ANQGSEA. The CDR3 length is 17 residues. Trimming cost V 2 bases and J 3 bases; bases outside gene matches: 9. CDR3: CSVESGGTSGWTDTQYF. The CDR3 region has the DNA TGCAGCGTTGAATCCGGGGGGACTAGCGGGTGGACAGATACGCAGTATTTT.

This chain links TRBV27 with TRBJ2-5; 16 bases line up with TRBD2. The J segment lost 4 bases and the V segment lost 6 bases, leaving 14 bases of the junction unmatched. CDR1 is MNHEY, CDR2 SMNVEV, per germline (reference sequence). CDR3 length: 19 amino acids. The CDR3 sequence: CASSAGTSGRAIARETQYF. The CDR3 nucleotides read TGTGCCAGCAGCGCAGGGACTAGCGGGAGGGCCATTGCCCGAGAGACCCAGTACTTC.

The chain couples TRBV15 to TRBJ2-7; no reliable D call. Trimming left V 5 bases short and J 2 bases short, with 13 bases between. The germline V gene has CDR1 LNHNV and CDR2 YYDKDF (reference sequence). This CDR3 has 14 amino acids. CDR3 in amino acids: CATSLPTVTYEQYF. The DNA of the CDR3 is TGTGCCACCAGCCTCCCGACTGTGACCTACGAGCAGTACTTC. The full variable domain, with the rest looked up from reference TRBV15 and TRBJ2-7, is DAMVIQNPRYQVTQFGKPVTLSCSQTLNHNVMYWYQQKSSQAPKLLFHYYDKDFNNEADTPDNFQSRRPNTSFCFLDIRSPGLGDTAMYLCATSLPTVTYEQYFGPGTRLTVT.

This clone has more than one count but fewer than ten. The chain recombines TRBV14 with TRBJ2-7; perhaps D is TRBD1 or TRBD2 (6 bases each). This CDR3 region has 15 residues. Trimming took 1 base from V and 3 from J, leaving 13 bases between them. Looked up from germline, CDR1 is SGHDN and CDR2 is FVKESK. CDR3 amino acids: CASSQGRGPYYEQYF. The CDR3 coding sequence is TGTGCCAGCAGCCAAGGACGGGGGCCTTACTACGAGCAGTACTTC.

The CDR3 loop is CASSMHIADLLGEQYF. Here the CDR3 DNA reads TGCGCCAGCAGCATGCACATAGCGGATCTCCTGGGAGAGCAGTACTTC. V and J are TRBV5-1 and TRBJ2-7; perhaps TRBD2 as D (6 bases). V lost 4 bases and J 7 bases, leaving 24 bases between the germline ends. CDR3 length equals 16 residues. Germline values: CDR1 SGHRS, CDR2 YFSETQ.

This clone has only one observation. CDR3 coding DNA: TGTGCCAGCAGCTTAGAGGGAAACTCCTACAATGAGCAGTTCTTC. It codes for CASSLEGNSYNEQFF. The chain carries TRBV7-9 and TRBJ2-1; D is unclear. The ends were cut back, 1 base at V and 0 bases at J, with 7 bases in the middle. The CDR3 is 15 residues long. CDR1 and CDR2 from the germline V gene are SEHNR and FQNEAQ (reference sequence).

The chain links TRBV9 to TRBJ2-1; maybe TRBD1 (6 bases). CDR1 and CDR2 (germline): SGDLS, YYNGEE. The CDR3 extends over 13 amino acids. Trimming left V 4 bases short and J 9 bases short, with 14 bases between. CDR3 region: CASSNYRDGEQFF. The CDR3 coding sequence is TGTGCCAGCAGCAACTACAGGGACGGTGAGCAGTTCTTC.

The J gene is TRBJ2-1, the V gene TRBV29-1, with 7 nucleotides matching TRBD2. The V gene end was trimmed by 5 bases and the J gene end by 4 bases; junction bases not matched to a gene: 11. Per germline, CDR1 SQVTM and CDR2 ANQGSEA. The CDR3 has 15 residues. For the CDR3, the DNA is TGCAGCGTTCTGCCCGTGCTAGCGGTGTACAATGAGCAGTTCTTC. Its protein product is CSVLPVLAVYNEQFF.

This clone came up once. The chain joins TRBV5-4 to TRBJ2-3; 14 positions agree with TRBD2. J was trimmed by 4 bases and V by 3 bases; bases with no gene match: 10. Looked up from germline, CDR1 is SGHNT and CDR2 is YYREEE (reference sequence). The CDR3 extends over 18 amino acids. The CDR3 loop reads CASSWGLAGVQWADTQYF. The CDR3 DNA reads as TGTGCCAGCAGCTGGGGACTAGCGGGAGTTCAGTGGGCAGATACGCAGTATTTT.

The gene calls are TRBV19 and TRBJ2-7; D may be TRBD1 (5 bases). This CDR3 has 13 residues. Trimming took off 3 bases at V and 6 bases at J, with 12 bases between the two ends. Germline V gene lookup returns CDR1 LNHDA and CDR2 SQIVND (reference sequence). The CDR3 DNA reads TGTGCCAGTAGTATCGGGTCAGGGTCCGAGCAGTACTTC. Its protein product is CASSIGSGSEQYF.

J is TRBJ2-2 and V is TRBV29-1; tentatively, D is TRBD2 (5 bases). V was clipped by 2 bases and J by 3 bases, with 16 bases between them. CDR1 and CDR2 (germline): SQVTM, ANQGSEA. CDR3 length equals 16 residues. The CDR3 reads CSVELRVGAHTGELFF. The CDR3 DNA sequence: TGCAGCGTTGAATTAAGAGTGGGAGCGCACACCGGGGAGCTGTTTTTT.

CDR3 residues: CASSLSRQGAYEQYF. CDR3 DNA: TGTGCCAGCAGTTTATCGCGACAGGGAGCCTACGAGCAGTACTTC. J is TRBJ2-7 and V is TRBV27; 7 bases map to TRBD1. The trim removed 0 bases at V and 2 bases at J, leaving 4 bases unmatched. This CDR3 contains 15 residues. Germline lookup yields CDR1 MNHEY and CDR2 SMNVEV (reference sequence).

This sequence joins TRBV7-3 and TRBJ2-1, with 14 bases fitting TRBD2. The CDR3 covers 15 residues. Germline CDR1 SGHTA, CDR2 FQGTGA. V lost 6 bases to trimming and J lost 7 bases; unmatched junction nucleotides: 5. The CDR3 loop is CASSLTSGRVNEQFF. CDR3 DNA sequence: TGTGCCAGCAGTTTGACTAGCGGGAGGGTAAATGAGCAGTTCTTC.

This sequence joins TRBV29-1 and TRBJ2-7; D is perhaps TRBD1 (6 bases). CDR1 SQVTM and CDR2 ANQGSEA come from the germline V gene. This CDR3 is 12 amino acids long. With 6 bases removed from V and 0 bases from J, the gap between germline ends came to 9 bases. The CDR3 sequence is CSVYRDSYEQYF. CDR3 nucleotides: TGCAGCGTCTACAGGGACTCCTACGAGCAGTACTTC.

The gene calls are TRBV2 and TRBJ2-7, with D possibly matching TRBD1 (5 bases). The CDR3 is 14 amino acids. Deletions cut 5 bases from V and 2 bases from J, with 13 bases between. Germline V gene lookup returns CDR1 SNHLY and CDR2 FYNNEI. The CDR3 loop is CASSLGRAAYEQYF. The CDR3 bases are TGTGCCAGCAGTTTGGGCAGGGCAGCCTACGAGCAGTACTTC.

Regarding this clone: This same CDR3 is encoded by further DNA sequences in the sample. This chain links TRBV7-9 with TRBJ2-7; TRBD1 matches at 9 bases. The CDR3 is 15 residues long. Germline trimming cut 2 bases from V and 2 bases from J; bases unmatched to any gene: 4. Germline CDR1 SEHNR, CDR2 FQNEAQ (reference sequence). The CDR3 reads CASSLPGQGTYEQYF. In DNA, the CDR3 is TGTGCCAGCAGCTTACCGGGACAGGGTACCTACGAGCAGTACTTC.

The CDR3 DNA reads TGTGCCAGCAGCCCAGCCCAGGGGTTTGGCACAGATACGCAGTATTTT. Amino acids: CASSPAQGFGTDTQYF. The genes are TRBV7-9 and TRBJ2-3, with D perhaps matching TRBD1 (6 bases). This CDR3 region has 16 residues. Per germline, CDR1 SEHNR and CDR2 FQNEAQ (reference sequence). V shed 5 bases and J shed 1 base, with 16 bases lying between them.

This clone appeared a single time. The chain is built from TRBV4-2 and TRBJ2-7; 15 nucleotides match TRBD2. The CDR3 spans 20 residues. V shed 1 base and J 3 bases; nucleotides not matched to a gene: 13. From germline, CDR1 is LGHNA and CDR2 YNFKEQ. The CDR3: CASSQVLRGLAGGPGYEQYF. DNA of the CDR3: TGTGCCAGCAGCCAAGTTCTAAGAGGACTAGCGGGAGGGCCCGGCTACGAGCAGTACTTC.

The genes are TRBV13 and TRBJ2-2; 7 nucleotides align to TRBD2. CDR1 PRHDT and CDR2 FYEKMQ come from the germline V gene (reference sequence). V shed 0 bases and J 6 bases; nucleotides not matched to a gene: 4. This CDR3 is built from 15 residues. CDR3: CASSLGTSFSGELFF. DNA for the CDR3: TGTGCCAGCAGCTTAGGGACTAGCTTCTCCGGGGAGCTGTTTTTT.

The chain joins TRBV7-8 to TRBJ1-4, with 9 nucleotides matching TRBD1. Germline values: CDR1 SGHVS, CDR2 FQNEAQ. This CDR3 has 15 amino acids. The trim removed 4 bases at V and 5 bases at J, leaving 5 bases unmatched. The CDR3 is CASSSYGTGNEKLFF. The CDR3 nucleotides read TGTGCCAGCAGCTCGTACGGGACAGGGAATGAAAAACTGTTTTTT.